The 26 T cell receptor beta chains listed next were all sequenced from one sample in a study of Graves' ophthalmopathy and Graves' hyperthyroidism. Beta-chain TCR CDR3 regions were amplified from RNA transcripts. Second-round multiplex PCR came after first-round RT-PCR with HTBI primers. TCRdb called the multiplex PCR reads again in MiXCR, with one record for every CDR3 protein. The profile covers under 350,000 distinct CDR3 sequences, with roughly 17% appearing a single time and around an eighth taken by the ten largest. What was sequenced was peripheral blood. The receptors originated from an adult man with Graves' ophthalmopathy.

This chain joins TRBV30 and TRBJ2-7; 11 bases fit TRBD2. Germline V lookup: CDR1 GTSNPN, CDR2 SVGIG (reference sequence). The CDR3 contains 14 residues. The V segment lost 0 bases and the J segment 3 bases; nucleotides outside the gene matches: 1. The CDR3 reads CAWSVGLAGYEQYF. In DNA form, the CDR3 reads TGTGCCTGGAGTGTAGGACTAGCGGGCTACGAGCAGTACTTC.

In this sample, this clonotype turned up many times. This chain uses TRBV11-2 with TRBJ2-3; D is perhaps TRBD2 (6 bases). Trimming removed 2 bases from V and 1 base from J, with 13 bases in between. CDR1 is SGHAT, CDR2 FQNNGV, per germline. CDR3 size: 16 residues. In DNA, the CDR3 is TGTGCCAGCAGCTTAATCGGGGGAGCGGGCACAGATACGCAGTATTTT. Translating it yields CASSLIGGAGTDTQYF.

In this sample, this clonotype turned up many times. The rearrangement links TRBV27 to TRBJ2-5; D not resolved. This CDR3 contains 13 residues. V lost 1 base to trimming and J lost 4 bases, with 7 bases between them. Germline loops: CDR1 MNHEY, CDR2 SMNVEV (reference sequence). The CDR3 loop is CASSLLNGETQYF. CDR3 nucleotides: TGTGCCAGCAGTTTATTGAATGGAGAGACCCAGTACTTC.

This chain connects TRBV30 to TRBJ1-2, with 12 nucleotides matching TRBD1. The germline V gene has CDR1 GTSNPN and CDR2 SVGIG (reference sequence). There are 16 residues in the CDR3. The trim removed 6 bases at V and 4 bases at J, leaving 12 bases unmatched. The CDR3 reads CACKGDRGRSGYGYTF. The DNA of the CDR3 is TGTGCCTGTAAGGGGGACAGGGGGCGATCTGGCTATGGCTACACCTTC.

This clonotype was seen repeatedly, ten times or more. The V call is TRBV9, the J call TRBJ1-1, with a weak D call TRBD1 (5 bases). Looked up from germline, CDR1 is SGDLS and CDR2 is YYNGEE. The CDR3 consists of 15 residues. Trimming took 0 bases from V and 8 from J, leaving 17 bases between them. The CDR3 spells CASSVGDGRAVEAFF. The CDR3 DNA is TGTGCCAGCAGCGTAGGGGACGGGAGGGCCGTCGAAGCTTTCTTT.

This clonotype was detected ten times or more. The J gene is TRBJ1-2, the V gene TRBV5-5; no definite D call. V was clipped by 5 bases and J by 9 bases, with 14 bases between them. Looked up from germline, CDR1 is SGHKS and CDR2 is YYEKEE (reference sequence). The CDR3 loop spans 12 amino acids. CDR3 sequence: CASSPPPGSYTF. The CDR3 bases are TGTGCCAGCAGTCCCCCGCCGGGGAGCTACACCTTC.

This clonotype was counted many times. The CDR3 protein is CASRDETGEHEQYF. For the CDR3, the DNA is TGTGCCAGCAGAGATGAGACAGGGGAGCACGAGCAGTACTTC. V and J are TRBV7-2 and TRBJ2-7; 8 bases map to TRBD1. Germline V gives CDR1 SGHTA, CDR2 FQGNSA. The trim removed 6 bases at V and 5 bases at J, leaving 9 bases unmatched. This CDR3 comprises 14 residues.

This clonotype was recorded many times. The chain combines TRBV5-1 with TRBJ1-2; D gene unclear. The CDR3 has 12 amino acids. The germline gives CDR1 SGHRS, CDR2 YFSETQ. The germline V and J ends were trimmed by 5 bases and 4 bases, with 9 bases remaining between them. CDR3 amino acids: CASSASGYGYTF. CDR3 coding DNA: TGCGCCAGCAGTGCATCGGGCTATGGCTACACCTTC. Looking up the rest from reference TRBV5-1 and TRBJ1-2 gives the full variable domain: KAGVTQTPRYLIKTRGQQVTLSCSPISGHRSVSWYQQTPGQGLQFLFEYFSETQRNKGNFPGRFSGRQFSNSRSEMNVSTLELGDSALYLCASSASGYGYTFGSGTRLTVV.

This clonotype was detected ten times or more. The chain has TRBV30 and TRBJ1-2; TRBD1 agrees at 7 bases. The V gene end was trimmed by 3 bases and the J gene end by 2 bases; junction bases not matched to a gene: 6. Germline V gives CDR1 GTSNPN, CDR2 SVGIG (reference sequence). The CDR3 totals 14 residues. CDR3 protein: CAWSAGGSNYGYTF. The CDR3 DNA reads as TGTGCCTGGAGCGCAGGGGGTTCCAACTATGGCTACACCTTC.

Ten or more counts support this clonotype. A junction end diverges from the germline sequence, so it may reflect a read error. The chain links TRBV2 to TRBJ2-5; 12 bases are a match to TRBD1. The CDR3 is made up of 14 amino acids. CDR1 and CDR2 from the germline V gene are SNHLY and FYNNEI. This CDR3 reads CASSEGQGAPWVDF. The DNA of the CDR3 is TGTGCCAGCAGTGAGGGACAGGGGGCCCCGTGGGTCGACTTC.

This rearrangement joins TRBV6-5 to TRBJ2-7; 10 bases fit TRBD1. With V trimmed by 4 bases and J by 4 bases, 4 bases remained unmatched. The CDR3 runs to 14 residues. CDR1 is MNHEY and CDR2 is SVGAGI in the germline V gene. CDR3 sequence reads: CASSSGTGVYEQYF. CDR3 in DNA: TGTGCCAGCAGTTCCGGGACAGGGGTATACGAGCAGTACTTC.

Ten or more counts support this clonotype. The chain links TRBV12-3 or TRBV12-4 to TRBJ2-7, with no clear D. The CDR3 has 13 residues. V shed 2 bases and J shed 7 bases, with 12 bases lying between them. The CDR3 DNA sequence: TGTGCCAGCAGTTTAACGATCCTTGGTGAGCAGTACTTC. Amino acids: CASSLTILGEQYF.

A word on this clonotype: Germline and junction disagree at one end, which may indicate a read error. This chain joins TRBV28 and TRBJ2-5; 9 nucleotides match TRBD1. This CDR3 region has 14 residues. Germline V lookup: CDR1 MDHEN, CDR2 SYDVKM. The CDR3 nucleotides read TGTGCCAGCAGTTTAGGGACAGGGAAAGAGGCCCAGTACTTC. Its protein is CASSLGTGKEAQYF.

This clonotype has just a few counts. The gene calls are TRBV6-1 and TRBJ2-2; 8 positions match TRBD1. The ends lost 8 bases at V and 7 bases at J; junction bases unmatched: 12. The CDR3 covers 15 residues. Germline loops: CDR1 MNHNS, CDR2 SASEGT. This chain's CDR3 is CASRRGTGFVGELFF. The CDR3 coding sequence is TGTGCCAGCCGGAGGGGGACAGGCTTCGTCGGGGAGCTGTTTTTT.

This clonotype was counted ten times or more. The chain links TRBV20-1 to TRBJ1-1, with 7 nucleotides matching TRBD1. This CDR3 has 16 amino acids. J was trimmed by 4 bases and V by 3 bases; bases with no gene match: 14. The germline gives CDR1 DFQATT, CDR2 SNEGSKA (reference sequence). The CDR3 sequence is CSASLGQGVKTTEAFF. DNA of the CDR3: TGCAGTGCTAGTTTAGGGCAGGGGGTGAAAACCACTGAAGCTTTCTTT.

This clonotype showed up many times. The chain has TRBV7-3 and TRBJ2-7, with a possible D match to TRBD2 (5 bases). There are 13 residues in the CDR3. Trimming removed 4 bases at V and 3 bases at J, with 10 bases between. Germline values: CDR1 SGHTA, CDR2 FQGTGA. The CDR3 DNA reads TGTGCCAGCAGCTCGAGCGGTTACTACGAGCAGTACTTC. This translates into CASSSSGYYEQYF.

This clonotype was detected ten times or more. The V gene is TRBV5-1, the J gene TRBJ2-7; perhaps TRBD1 as D (6 bases). The CDR3 sequence is 16 residues long. Germline loops: CDR1 SGHRS, CDR2 YFSETQ. V gave up 4 bases and J gave up 0 bases, with 17 bases separating them. CDR3 DNA sequence: TGCGCCAGCAGCCAAGGGGGACCGCGGAGCTCCTACGAGCAGTACTTC. Translation: CASSQGGPRSSYEQYF.

This clonotype was detected a few times. The rearrangement joins TRBV14 to TRBJ2-7; D might be TRBD2 (5 bases). The germline V gene encodes CDR1 SGHDN and CDR2 FVKESK. CDR3 length equals 16 residues. V lost 4 bases and J 0 bases, leaving 16 bases between the germline ends. CDR3 in amino acids: CASSLGGRGTSYEQYF. The CDR3 DNA is TGTGCCAGCAGCCTCGGAGGTCGGGGAACCTCCTACGAGCAGTACTTC.

This clonotype appeared many times. The chain joins TRBV12-3 or TRBV12-4 to TRBJ1-3; 7 nucleotides line up with TRBD1. V was pared by 6 bases and J by 1 base, with 3 bases of the junction left unmatched. The CDR3 is made up of 14 amino acids. The CDR3: CASSMTGSGNTIYF. The CDR3 nucleotides read TGTGCCAGCAGCATGACAGGGTCTGGAAACACCATATATTTT.

The chain uses TRBV20-1 and TRBJ1-2; possible D gene TRBD1, 6 bases. CDR1 DFQATT and CDR2 SNEGSKA come from the germline V gene (reference sequence). The CDR3 runs 14 residues. V lost 6 bases and J lost 8, with 22 bases in between. This chain's CDR3 is CSANYGGPAGGYTF. The CDR3 DNA is TGCAGTGCCAATTATGGGGGCCCCGCTGGGGGCTACACCTTC.

In its sample, this clonotype was seen many times. The CDR3 region is CAWNAGTDYTEAFF. The CDR3 nucleotides are TGTGCCTGGAACGCTGGGACAGACTACACTGAAGCTTTCTTT. V is TRBV30 and J is TRBJ1-1; 7 nucleotides agree with TRBD1. The V gene end was trimmed by 4 bases and the J gene end by 3 bases; junction bases not matched to a gene: 8. The CDR3 is 14 amino acids. Germline loops: CDR1 GTSNPN, CDR2 SVGIG (reference sequence).

This chain uses TRBV5-1 with TRBJ1-6, with TRBD1 matching 7 bases. The CDR3 spans 15 residues. Trimming took 2 bases from V and 6 from J; bases not matched to a gene: 5. Germline-derived CDR1 and CDR2 are SGHRS and YFSETQ. The chain's CDR3 is CASSFEGASNSPLHF. Written as DNA, the CDR3 is TGCGCCAGCAGCTTTGAGGGGGCAAGTAATTCACCCCTCCACTTT.

This clonotype has at least ten counts. The genes are TRBV11-1 and TRBJ2-6, with 7 bases matching TRBD1. The CDR3 is 18 amino acids. J was trimmed by 0 bases and V by 2 bases; bases with no gene match: 7. Germline assignment: CDR1 SGHAT and CDR2 FQDESV (reference sequence). The DNA of the CDR3 is TGTGCCAGCAGCTTACCCGCAGGGGGAGTCTCTGGGGCCAACGTCCTGACTTTC. Its protein is CASSLPAGGVSGANVLTF. The full variable domain, completed using reference TRBV11-1 and TRBJ2-6, is EAEVAQSPRYKITEKSQAVAFWCDPISGHATLYWYRQILGQGPELLVQFQDESVVDDSQLPKDRFSAERLKGVDSTLKIQPAELGDSAMYLCASSLPAGGVSGANVLTFGAGSRLTVL.

This clonotype has at least ten counts. V is TRBV29-1 and J is TRBJ2-7; 9 nucleotides line up with TRBD2. Germline V gene sequence: CDR1 SQVTM, CDR2 ANQGSEA. The trim removed 6 bases at V and 2 bases at J, leaving 5 bases unmatched. CDR3 length: 13 amino acids. The CDR3: CSVRTSATYEQYF. CDR3 sequence (DNA): TGCAGCGTAAGGACTAGCGCAACCTACGAGCAGTACTTC.

This clonotype was found many times. Relative to the germline gene, one junction end is altered; a read error may explain this. In nucleotides, the CDR3 is TGTGCCAGCAGTGACTCGGCAGCGAACACTGAAGCTTTCTTT. Its translation: CASSDSAANTEAFF. The V call is TRBV6-5, the J call TRBJ1-1; D is uncertain. Per the germline V gene, CDR1 is MNHEY and CDR2 is SVGAGI. CDR3 length equals 14 residues.

A note on this clonotype: A much bigger clone sits one base away, suggesting this may be a read error. The CDR3 DNA reads as TGTGCCAGCAGCCCACGCGGTACGAACGCTGAAGCTTTCTTT. It encodes CASSPRGTNAEAFF. The rearrangement links TRBV9 to TRBJ1-1; unclear D gene. The germline CDR1 and CDR2 sequences are SGDLS and YYNGEE. The CDR3 length is 14 residues.